The source of this T cell receptor beta chain is a study of T cell repertoires in cytomegalovirus infection. Across the study: Matching HLA type, along with CMV infection, was indicated by public TCR beta signatures. Study findings and constraints: In two of eight donors, the top clonotype was HLA-C-restricted CMV-specific.

MiXCR, applied by TCRdb to the reads, yields one record per CDR3 protein. The sample records fewer than 900,000 distinct CDR3 sequences, 29% being singletons. Comment on this clonotype: Its antigen is not known.

CDR1 SEHNR and CDR2 FQNEAQ come from the germline V gene (reference sequence). The CDR3 covers 15 residues. V lost 2 bases and J 5 bases, leaving 13 bases between the germline ends. This receptor was obtained from a human donor in good health (CMV status not recorded). Some clones in this sample may be carry-over from other donors' samples. The source was cultured CD8+ T cells from PBMCs, collected from culture after CMV antigen stimulation. V gene TRBV7-9 combines with J gene TRBJ2-1; D tentatively fits TRBD1 or TRBD2 (5 bases each). For the CDR3, the DNA is TGTGCCAGCAGCTTACCCCGGGACGCCAACAATGAGCAGTTCTTC. The encoded protein is CASSLPRDANNEQFF.